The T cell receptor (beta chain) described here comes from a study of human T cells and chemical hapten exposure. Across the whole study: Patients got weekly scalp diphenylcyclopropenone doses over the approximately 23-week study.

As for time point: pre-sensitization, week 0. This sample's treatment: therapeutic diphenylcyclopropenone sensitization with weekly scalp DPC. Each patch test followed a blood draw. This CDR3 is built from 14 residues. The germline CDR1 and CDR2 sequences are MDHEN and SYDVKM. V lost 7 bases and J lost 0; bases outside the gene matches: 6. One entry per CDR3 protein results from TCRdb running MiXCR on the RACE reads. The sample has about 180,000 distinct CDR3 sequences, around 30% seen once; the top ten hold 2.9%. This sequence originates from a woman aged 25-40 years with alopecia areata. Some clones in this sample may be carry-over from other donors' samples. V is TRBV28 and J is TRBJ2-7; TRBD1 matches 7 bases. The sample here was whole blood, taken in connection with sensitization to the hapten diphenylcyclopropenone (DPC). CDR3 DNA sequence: TGTGCCAGCATCCCCGGGACAGCCTCCTACGAGCAGTACTTC. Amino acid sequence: CASIPGTASYEQYF.